These 2 T cell receptor beta chains were all obtained from the same sample, sequenced in a study of OX40 agonist ivuxolimab in advanced cancers. TCRdb's copy holds only in-frame clones and misses some; the assay was immunoSEQ multiplex PCR. This sample has tens of thousands of clones, with roughly 80% found just once. The specimen was CD4+ or CD8+ T cells sorted from blood, collected in a trial of the OX40 agonist ivuxolimab. The source is an adult with an advanced solid tumor such as melanoma, head and neck, liver or kidney cancer.

The CDR3 DNA follows: TGCGCCAGCAGCTTGGGAGCAGGGGGGTACCAAGAGACCCAGTACTTC. Amino acid sequence: CASSLGAGGYQETQYF. The chain combines TRBV5-1 with TRBJ2-5, with D possibly TRBD1 on 7 matching bases. The V end was cut by 0 bases, the J end by 0 bases, with 12 bases between. Per the germline V gene, CDR1 is SGHRS and CDR2 is YFSETQ. This CDR3 is 16 amino acids long.

The rearrangement joins TRBV5-6 to TRBJ2-1; TRBD2 matches 10 bases. This CDR3 has 17 amino acids. In germline, CDR1 is SGHDT, CDR2 YYEEEE. J gave up 6 bases and V 3 bases, and 12 bases lay outside the gene matches. CDR3 in amino acids: CASSYSNLAGGFNEQFF. Written as DNA, the CDR3 is TGTGCCAGCAGCTACTCAAACTTAGCGGGGGGATTCAATGAGCAGTTCTTC.